This TCR beta chain was retrieved from a study of T cell repertoires and Cas9 in healthy adults. Study summary: CD4 and CD8 compartments: SpCas9-reactive T cells profiled for potency, cytotoxicity, lineage.

Overall study findings and caveats: Healthy humans studied reportedly all had preexisting SpCas9-directed effector T cells. Reportedly, SpCas9-reactive effector T cell proliferation and function were mitigated by SpCas9-reactive Tregs in vitro.

Sequenced by immunoSEQ multiplex PCR; TCRdb stores in-frame clones only, minus some. The table includes 1,400 or so clones, approximately 93% detected once. This CDR3 region has 15 residues. V gave up 4 bases and J gave up 3 bases, with 15 bases separating them. Per the germline V gene, CDR1 is SGHDT and CDR2 is YYEEEE. The rearrangement links TRBV5-6 to TRBJ2-3, with D maybe TRBD2 (6 bases). Sequenced input: SpCas9-reactive CD4+ effector T cells (CD137+, CD154-, CD25-, CD127+) from PBMCs; culture status not recorded. The sequence was collected from a human donor in good health. The CDR3 spells CASSPQAGGTDTQYF. The CDR3 bases are TGTGCCAGCAGCCCTCAAGCTGGGGGGACAGATACGCAGTATTTT. The full variable domain, in which reference TRBV5-6 and TRBJ2-3 provide the parts outside the CDR3, is DAGVTQSPTHLIKTRGQQVTLRCSPKSGHDTVSWYQQALGQGPQFIFQYYEEEERQRGNFPDRFSGHQFPNYSSELNVNALLLGDSALYLCASSPQAGGTDTQYFGPGTRLTVL.